These 31 T cell receptor beta chains were sequenced from one sample in a study of blood T cell repertoires in COVID-19. TCRdb's table, derived via immunoSEQ multiplex PCR, lists solely in-frame clones and lacks some. The sample records about 50,000 clones, 87% being singletons. Sequenced material: peripheral blood. These TCRs come from a woman older than 75 with COVID-19, enrolled during active disease.

The CDR3 loop reads CASSYASDNYGYTF. The CDR3 DNA sequence: TGTGCCAGCAGTTATGCCAGTGATAACTATGGCTACACCTTC. V and J are TRBV6-5 and TRBJ1-2; D uncertain. Trimming shortened V by 3 bases and J by 1 base, and 9 bases separated the two germline ends. Germline V gene data show CDR1 as MNHEY and CDR2 as SVGAGI. The CDR3 is 14 amino acids.

The J gene is TRBJ1-1, the V gene TRBV11-2; D is undetermined. The CDR3 is 15 amino acids. Germline-derived CDR1 and CDR2 are SGHAT and FQNNGV. Trimming removed 0 bases at V and 6 bases at J, with 14 bases between. CDR3 amino acids: CASSLDSIVSAEAFF. The CDR3 DNA reads TGTGCCAGCAGCTTAGATTCCATTGTATCGGCTGAAGCTTTCTTT.

The V call is TRBV19, the J call TRBJ2-1; D remains unclear. CDR3 size: 13 residues. Trimming cost V 2 bases and J 9 bases, with 11 bases left between them. Germline CDR1 reads LNHDA; CDR2 reads SQIVND (reference sequence). This CDR3 reads CASSINSLSEQFF. In DNA, the CDR3 is TGTGCCAGTAGTATAAATAGCCTCTCTGAGCAGTTCTTC. Combining the CDR3 with reference TRBV19 and TRBJ2-1 gives the whole variable domain DGGITQSPKYLFRKEGQNVTLSCEQNLNHDAMYWYRQDPGQGLRLIYYSQIVNDFQKGDIAEGYSVSREKKESFPLTVTSAQKNPTAFYLCASSINSLSEQFFGPGTRLTVL.

This rearrangement joins TRBV3-1 (or the pseudogene TRBV3-2) to TRBJ1-5; 10 bases are a match to TRBD1. The germline V gene encodes CDR1 LGHDT and CDR2 YNNKEL (reference sequence). V lost 1 base and J lost 6; bases outside the gene matches: 0. The CDR3 spans 14 residues. The CDR3 sequence: CASSQGTGGQPQHF. The CDR3 bases are TGTGCCAGCAGCCAAGGGACAGGGGGTCAGCCCCAGCATTTT.

This chain links TRBV6-5 with TRBJ2-2, with TRBD2 matching over 14 bases. This CDR3 has 16 residues. The ends lost 2 bases at V and 10 bases at J; junction bases unmatched: 6. CDR1 and CDR2 (germline): MNHEY, SVGAGI. CDR3 residues: CASSYGGGLAGEELFF. CDR3 in DNA: TGTGCCAGCAGTTACGGTGGGGGACTAGCGGGAGAGGAGCTGTTTTTT.

The chain recombines TRBV7-2 with TRBJ1-1; D not certain. With 1 base removed from V and 1 base from J, the gap between germline ends came to 13 bases. Germline V lookup: CDR1 SGHTA, CDR2 FQGNSA. This CDR3 has 16 amino acids. Here the CDR3 reads CASSLGGRPRNTEAFF. DNA of the CDR3: TGTGCCAGCAGCTTAGGCGGGCGACCTAGGAACACTGAAGCTTTCTTT.

The V gene is TRBV4-2, the J gene TRBJ1-2, with a tentative D call TRBD1 (6 bases). The V end lost 1 base, the J end lost 4 bases, and 10 bases lay between the germline ends. CDR1 is LGHNA and CDR2 is YNFKEQ in the germline V gene. The CDR3 has 14 amino acids. The CDR3 is CASSQGEGVYGYTF. In DNA form, the CDR3 reads TGTGCCAGCAGCCAAGGTGAGGGGGTCTATGGCTACACCTTC.

V is TRBV5-1 and J is TRBJ2-5, with unresolved D. This CDR3 is 12 amino acids long. V was shortened by 2 bases and J by 3 bases, with 5 bases between the two germline ends. Per the germline V gene, CDR1 is SGHRS and CDR2 is YFSETQ. Written as DNA, the CDR3 is TGCGCCAGCAGCTTTTCAGAAGAGACCCAGTACTTC. Its protein is CASSFSEETQYF.

This clone appeared once. This sequence joins TRBV5-7 and TRBJ2-1; TRBD2 matches 7 bases. TRBV5-7 falls under the ORF class, with uncertain function. The CDR3 covers 19 residues. Unmatched junction bases numbered 18, after V lost 4 bases and J lost 2 bases. CDR3 region: CASSPLSRENPFPYNEQFF. DNA for the CDR3: TGTGCCAGCAGCCCTTTATCGCGGGAGAACCCCTTCCCCTACAATGAGCAGTTCTTC.

The chain has TRBV15 and TRBJ2-2, with 8 bases matching TRBD2. In germline, CDR1 is LNHNV, CDR2 YYDKDF (reference sequence). V was pared by 1 base and J by 4 bases, with 5 bases of the junction left unmatched. The CDR3 has 16 residues. CDR3 amino acids: CATSRGSGVFTGELFF. For the CDR3, the DNA is TGTGCCACCAGCAGAGGTAGCGGGGTGTTCACCGGGGAGCTGTTTTTT.

The J gene is TRBJ1-1, the V gene TRBV11-2; possibly TRBD1 for D (5 bases). Germline CDR1 reads SGHAT; CDR2 reads FQNNGV. Trimming took 2 bases from V and 1 from J, leaving 8 bases between them. CDR3 size: 14 residues. CDR3 DNA sequence: TGTGCCAGCAGCTTACGACAGCCGAACACTGAAGCTTTCTTT. Translating gives CASSLRQPNTEAFF.

The gene calls are TRBV7-8 and TRBJ1-1, with D possibly being TRBD1 (6 bases). There are 13 residues in the CDR3. Trimming cost V 4 bases and J 13 bases, with 19 bases left between them. Germline-derived CDR1 and CDR2 are SGHVS and FQNEAQ. The CDR3 bases are TGTGCCAGCAGCTCATTAGGACAGCCAAAGCTTTTCTTT. This sequence encodes CASSSLGQPKLFF.

The J gene is TRBJ2-7, the V gene TRBV9, with TRBD2 as a possible D gene (6 bases). The V end was cut by 0 bases, the J end by 0 bases, with 13 bases between. The CDR3 covers 16 residues. Germline values: CDR1 SGDLS, CDR2 YYNGEE. This CDR3 is CASSVGWLGGSYEQYF. As DNA, the CDR3 is TGTGCCAGCAGCGTAGGATGGCTGGGGGGCTCCTACGAGCAGTACTTC. The variable domain in full, completed from reference TRBV9 and TRBJ2-7, reads DSGVTQTPKHLITATGQRVTLRCSPRSGDLSVYWYQQSLDQGLQFLIQYYNGEERAKGNILERFSAQQFPDLHSELNLSSLELGDSALYFCASSVGWLGGSYEQYFGPGTRLTVT.

The rearrangement joins TRBV19 to TRBJ1-1; 9 bases match TRBD1. Germline assignment: CDR1 LNHDA and CDR2 SQIVND (reference sequence). This CDR3 region has 15 residues. With V trimmed by 9 bases and J by 1 base, 9 bases remained unmatched. The chain's CDR3 is CASSGTGRRNTEAFF. CDR3 sequence (DNA): TGTGCCAGCTCTGGGACAGGGAGAAGGAACACTGAAGCTTTCTTT.

This chain links TRBV18 with TRBJ1-6; no clear D. V was trimmed by 3 bases and J by 5 bases, leaving 5 bases between them. Germline CDR1 KGHSH, CDR2 LQKENI. CDR3 length: 13 amino acids. The CDR3 region has the DNA TGTGCCAGCTCACCCATAGATAATTCACCCCTCCACTTT. It yields the protein CASSPIDNSPLHF.

The V gene is TRBV6-6, the J gene TRBJ2-7; 9 nucleotides line up with TRBD1. Germline assignment: CDR1 MNHNY and CDR2 SVGAGI (reference sequence). J gave up 2 bases and V 6 bases, and 5 bases lay outside the gene matches. The CDR3 sequence is 14 residues long. CDR3 region: CASRPQGATYEQYF. In DNA, the CDR3 is TGTGCCAGCAGACCACAGGGGGCGACCTACGAGCAGTACTTC.

V is TRBV10-3 and J is TRBJ1-1; 7 positions agree with TRBD1. This CDR3 has 15 amino acids. With V trimmed by 3 bases and J by 0 bases, 4 bases remained unmatched. From germline, CDR1 is ENHRY and CDR2 SYGVKD. CDR3 region: CAISDLGGMNTEAFF. The DNA for the CDR3 is TGTGCCATCAGTGACCTAGGGGGCATGAACACTGAAGCTTTCTTT.

The chain recombines TRBV2 with TRBJ2-1; D gene unclear. The V end lost 1 base, the J end lost 5 bases, and 6 bases lay between the germline ends. Germline V gives CDR1 SNHLY, CDR2 FYNNEI. The CDR3 is 13 amino acids. CDR3 DNA: TGTGCCAGCAGTGAAGACATCAACAATGAGCAGTTCTTC. It specifies CASSEDINNEQFF.

V gene TRBV7-9 combines with J gene TRBJ2-3; tentative D call: TRBD1 (5 bases). There are 15 residues in the CDR3. The germline CDR1 and CDR2 sequences are SEHNR and FQNEAQ (reference sequence). V was cut by 7 bases and J by 6 bases, with 20 bases left in between. Here the CDR3 reads CASNPLGRGSDTQYF. The CDR3 DNA follows: TGTGCCAGCAACCCACTGGGTAGGGGTAGCGATACGCAGTATTTT.

The rearrangement uses TRBV24-1 and TRBJ1-1; TRBD1 is a possible D gene (6 bases). CDR3 length: 22 residues. V lost 4 bases, J lost 5 bases, and 37 bases lay in between. Per germline, CDR1 KGHDR and CDR2 SFDVKD. CDR3 bases: TGTGCCACCAGTGAACCCTACCGGGACATTTCGGACACCATTATACAATATACTGAAGCTTTCTTT. Translating it yields CATSEPYRDISDTIIQYTEAFF.

V and J are TRBV15 and TRBJ1-5; possible D gene TRBD1, 6 bases. Trimming took off 5 bases at V and 2 bases at J, with 10 bases between the two ends. This CDR3 spans 14 amino acids. Germline V lookup: CDR1 LNHNV, CDR2 YYDKDF (reference sequence). The CDR3 DNA is TGTGCCACCAGCGGCAACAGGGGCAATCAGCCCCAGCATTTT. Its translation is CATSGNRGNQPQHF.

The count of this clone is one. The chain couples TRBV30 to TRBJ1-6; D is perhaps TRBD1 (6 bases). Trimming removed 5 bases from V and 9 bases from J, with 17 bases in between. This CDR3 spans 14 amino acids. Germline-derived CDR1 and CDR2 are GTSNPN and SVGIG (reference sequence). The CDR3 DNA reads as TGTGCCTGGGGGATCCAGGGGATCAGTTCACCCCTCCACTTT. Amino acids: CAWGIQGISSPLHF.

This chain connects TRBV5-1 to TRBJ2-3; 7 nucleotides line up with TRBD2. Looked up from germline, CDR1 is SGHRS and CDR2 is YFSETQ. The CDR3 loop spans 16 amino acids. Unmatched junction bases numbered 8, after V lost 0 bases and J lost 4 bases. In nucleotides, the CDR3 is TGCGCCAGCAGCTTGGCCTATAGCGGGCGACCAGATACGCAGTATTTT. This gives the protein CASSLAYSGRPDTQYF.

On this clone itself: One end of the junction does not line up with germline, which may come from a read error. The CDR3 coding sequence is TGTGCTAGCAGCCCCGAGCGGGGGGGCCTGGAGACCCAGTACTTC. This codes for CASSPERGGLETQYF. V is TRBV7-7 and J is TRBJ2-5; 10 bases align to TRBD2. This CDR3 comprises 15 residues. Germline V CDR1 and CDR2: SSHAT, FNYEAQ (reference sequence).

This rearrangement joins TRBV12-3 or TRBV12-4 to TRBJ1-2; no firm D call. The V and J ends lost 5 bases and 6 bases respectively, with 10 bases between them. The CDR3 is 12 amino acids. This chain's CDR3 is CASSPLVNGYTF. The CDR3 DNA is TGTGCCAGCAGTCCCCTAGTTAATGGCTACACCTTC.

The rearrangement joins TRBV5-1 to TRBJ2-3, with TRBD1 identical over 10 bases. Germline V gene data show CDR1 as SGHRS and CDR2 as YFSETQ. Trimming cost V 2 bases and J 2 bases; bases outside gene matches: 11. The CDR3 runs to 18 residues. CDR3 sequence: CASSFRTRTGGPTDTQYF. CDR3 nucleotide sequence: TGCGCCAGCAGCTTCCGAACCAGGACAGGGGGACCCACAGATACGCAGTATTTT.

A note on this clone: Other DNA sequences in this sample translate to the same CDR3. This chain links TRBV5-1 with TRBJ2-3, with D possibly being TRBD1 (5 bases). V lost 1 base, J lost 3 bases, and 6 bases lay in between. In germline, CDR1 is SGHRS, CDR2 YFSETQ. This CDR3 contains 13 residues. CDR3 sequence: CASSLSGTDTQYF. The CDR3 DNA sequence: TGCGCCAGCAGCTTGTCAGGGACAGATACGCAGTATTTT.

The rearrangement uses TRBV6-4 and TRBJ2-1, with 7 nucleotides matching TRBD1. CDR1 MRHNA and CDR2 SNTAGT come from the germline V gene. J was trimmed by 8 bases and V by 6 bases; bases with no gene match: 13. The CDR3 has 15 residues. The CDR3 DNA sequence: TGTGCCAGCAGCGATATCTCGACAGGGCAAGATGAGCAGTTCTTC. It translates to CASSDISTGQDEQFF.

This chain uses TRBV7-2 with TRBJ2-3; TRBD2 aligns across 12 bases. CDR3 length equals 18 residues. The V gene end was trimmed by 1 base and the J gene end by 3 bases; junction bases not matched to a gene: 8. The germline V gene encodes CDR1 SGHTA and CDR2 FQGNSA. The DNA of the CDR3 is TGTGCCAGCAGCTTAGGCTTCCTAGCGGGGGGGCTAACAGATACGCAGTATTTT. It encodes CASSLGFLAGGLTDTQYF.

This chain joins TRBV5-6 and TRBJ1-1, with D possibly TRBD1 on 6 matching bases. CDR3 length equals 17 residues. In germline, CDR1 is SGHDT, CDR2 YYEEEE. Trimming removed 1 base at V and 1 base at J, with 17 bases between. DNA of the CDR3: TGTGCCAGCAGCTTGATTATCGGGGGGCGAAGGAACACTGAAGCTTTCTTT. This gives the protein CASSLIIGGRRNTEAFF.

V gene TRBV6-5 combines with J gene TRBJ1-2; D gene uncertain. There are 13 residues in the CDR3. Between the trimmed V and J ends, which lost 0 bases and 3 bases, there was a span of 5 bases. Germline CDR1 and CDR2: MNHEY and SVGAGI. The CDR3 loop is CASSYSSHYGYTF. CDR3 sequence (DNA): TGTGCCAGCAGTTACTCGAGCCACTATGGCTACACCTTC.